A selection of T cell receptor beta chains follows, all from one sample in a study of blood T cell repertoires in COVID-19. Assay: immunoSEQ multiplex PCR; the TCRdb copy retains only in-frame clones and omits some. The table lists about 370,000 clones, approximately 90% of them singletons, with roughly 0.86% in the top ten. Sequenced material: PBMCs or T cells enriched from blood (not recorded which). These receptors all stem from a woman aged 40-49 years who had been exposed to COVID-19. Both conserved end residues are part of each CDR3. Fields, in order: J gene, V gene, D gene, clone size, CDR3 DNA, CDR3 protein. The D gene is left open where the match is weak. A clone size is listed for some rows: how often the clone was seen (once, few, many), or a class if it is expanded.

TRBJ1-1 | TRBV29-1 | - | - | TGCAGCGTTAGGTGGTCAGGGATGAACACTGAAGCTTTCTTT | CSVRWSGMNTEAFF
TRBJ2-1 | TRBV7-7 | TRBD2 | - | TGTGCTAGCAGCCGCCTGGCGGCGGGAGGTCGCTACAATGAGCAGTTCTTC | CASSRLAAGGRYNEQFF
TRBJ2-3 | TRBV2 | - | few | TGTGCCAGCCACCCCCCGGGCACAGATACGCAGTATTTT | CASHPPGTDTQYF
TRBJ2-2 | TRBV25-1 | TRBD2 | - | TGTGCCAGCAGTGAAAGACTAGCGGGGAGTGGGGAGCTGTTTTTT | CASSERLAGSGELFF
TRBJ2-3 | TRBV19 | - | - | TGTGCCAGTAGTACTCTTAGCACAGATACGCAGTATTTT | CASSTLSTDTQYF
TRBJ2-1 | TRBV11-3 | - | - | TGTGCCAGCAGCCCCATGGGCGTAAGCTCCTACAATGAGCAGTTCTTC | CASSPMGVSSYNEQFF
TRBJ2-1 | TRBV9 | - | - | TGTGCCAGCAGCCCAGGGGACGCCAACAATGAGCAGTTCTTC | CASSPGDANNEQFF
TRBJ2-5 | TRBV5-1 | - | - | TGCGCCAGCAGCTTGGGCCGTAGGGGCACAGAGACCCAGTACTTC | CASSLGRRGTETQYF
TRBJ2-1 | TRBV12-3/TRBV12-4 | - | - | TGTGCCAGCAGACCACAGGGAAACAATGAGCAGTTCTTC | CASRPQGNNEQFF
TRBJ1-2 | TRBV24-1 | - | - | TGTGCCACCAGTGCGGCCACAGGGCCCTACCAGGGCTACACCTTC | CATSAATGPYQGYTF
TRBJ1-2 | TRBV7-2 | - | - | TGTGCCAGCAGCTTCGACTCGGGACACTCCATCTATGGCTACACCTTC | CASSFDSGHSIYGYTF
TRBJ2-5 | TRBV5-1 | TRBD1 | - | TGCGCCAGCAGCGACACAGGGGTGTTCGAGACCCAGTACTTC | CASSDTGVFETQYF
TRBJ1-2 | TRBV5-5 | - | - | TGTGCCAGCAGCTTGGGCAGGCCCAACTATGGCTACACCTTC | CASSLGRPNYGYTF
TRBJ1-1 | TRBV5-4 | - | - | TGTGCCAGCAGTCTCCGGGGTGACACTGAAGCTTTCTTT | CASSLRGDTEAFF
TRBJ1-2 | TRBV15 | - | - | TGTGCCACCAGCAGAGATAAAAGAGCGCCAGGCTACACCTTC | CATSRDKRAPGYTF
TRBJ2-2 | TRBV27 | - | - | TGTGCCAGCAGTTTGGCAATCCGCACCGGGGAGCTGTTTTTT | CASSLAIRTGELFF
TRBJ1-6 | TRBV6-4 | - | - | TGTGCCAGCTTTCCCGCGGATTCACCCCTCCACTTT | CASFPADSPLHF
TRBJ1-3 | TRBV19 | - | few | TGTGCCAGTAGTGAACAGGGTGGAAACACCATATATTTT | CASSEQGGNTIYF
TRBJ1-1 | TRBV6-5 | - | - | TGTGCCACACGCCCGGGGAGGACGAACACTGAAGCTTTCTTT | CATRPGRTNTEAFF
TRBJ2-3 | TRBV25-1 | - | few | TGTGCCAGCAGTGAATCTCGCCGGGGAACGGGGGCAGATACGCAGTATTTT | CASSESRRGTGADTQYF
TRBJ2-7 | TRBV7-3 | TRBD1 | - | TGTGCCAGCAGCAGGGACAGGGGAAACAAGCAGTACTTC | CASSRDRGNKQYF
TRBJ2-1 | TRBV11-2 | - | - | TGTGCCAGCAGCTTAAGGGGGACCAACTACAATGAGCAGTTCTTC | CASSLRGTNYNEQFF
TRBJ2-3 | TRBV11-3 | TRBD2 | once | TGTGCCAGCAGCTCAAGGCAACTAGCGGGACTTACAGATACGCAGTATTTT | CASSSRQLAGLTDTQYF
TRBJ2-7 | TRBV7-9 | - | - | TGTGCCAGCAGCCCCCAGTCCTACGAGCAGTACTTC | CASSPQSYEQYF
TRBJ2-1 | TRBV7-8 | TRBD2 | few | TGTGCCAGCAGCTTAACGACTAGCGGGTTCTACAATGAGCAGTTCTTC | CASSLTTSGFYNEQFF
TRBJ1-3 | TRBV27 | - | - | TGTGCCAGCAGTTTGCTCGGGACACGGACCGCTGGAAACACCATATATTTT | CASSLLGTRTAGNTIYF
TRBJ2-3 | TRBV7-2 | TRBD2 | - | TGTGCCAGCAGCTTAGTTAGCGGGAGGGATACGCAGTATTTT | CASSLVSGRDTQYF
TRBJ1-1 | TRBV6-2/TRBV6-3 | - | - | TGTGCCAGCAGCCTTGGAACGGGCACTGAAGCTTTCTTT | CASSLGTGTEAFF
TRBJ2-5 | TRBV11-2 | TRBD2 | - | TGTGCCAGCAGCTGGTCTAGCGGGGGGCTCCCAGAGACCCAGTACTTC | CASSWSSGGLPETQYF
TRBJ2-5 | TRBV5-6 | TRBD1 | - | TGTGCCAGCAGGGCGGACAGGGGGGAGACCCAGTACTTC | CASRADRGETQYF
TRBJ1-4 | TRBV19 | - | - | TGTGCCAGTAGTAACGGCAGGGCTAATGAAAAACTGTTTTTT | CASSNGRANEKLFF
TRBJ2-1 | TRBV29-1 | TRBD1 | - | TGCAGCGCCGGCAGACAGGGTGCCTACAATGAGCAGTTCTTC | CSAGRQGAYNEQFF
TRBJ1-4 | TRBV6-5 | TRBD1 | - | TGTGCCAGCAGTTACTCTTTACAGGGGCTTAATGAAAAACTGTTTTTT | CASSYSLQGLNEKLFF
TRBJ1-6 | TRBV9 | - | - | TGTGCCAGCAGCGTAGAGCGGGGGCCCTATACTAATTCACCCCTCCACTTT | CASSVERGPYTNSPLHF
TRBJ2-2 | TRBV7-9 | - | - | TGTGCCAGCAGCTACGGACAAATCGGCGCGTCCACCGGGGAGCTGTTTTTT | CASSYGQIGASTGELFF
TRBJ2-2 | TRBV12-5 | TRBD2 | - | TGTGCTAGTGGTTTGAGACTAGCTGGTGGGGCCACCGGGGAGCTGTTTTTT | CASGLRLAGGATGELFF
TRBJ2-5 | TRBV19 | - | - | TGTGCCAGTAGTATCCGGAGATCGGGGGGCGCGAAGCGGGAGACCCAGTACTTC | CASSIRRSGGAKRETQYF
TRBJ1-2 | TRBV19 | TRBD1 | - | TGTGCCAGTAGTACGACAGGGGGCGCGGGTGGCTACACCTTC | CASSTTGGAGGYTF
TRBJ1-2 | TRBV12-3/TRBV12-4 | - | once | TGTGCCAGCAGTTTGTCAAAAAACTATGGCTACACCTTC | CASSLSKNYGYTF
TRBJ2-7 | TRBV7-9 | TRBD2 | - | TGTGCCAGCAGCGCGGGGGATGTGGGAAACTCCTACGAGCAGTACTTC | CASSAGDVGNSYEQYF
TRBJ2-7 | TRBV12-3/TRBV12-4 | TRBD1 | once | TGTGCCAGCAGTCTAAGGACAGGGGACGAGCAGTACTTC | CASSLRTGDEQYF
TRBJ2-5 | TRBV10-3 | TRBD1 | - | TGTGCCGTCGGGCGGGACAGGGATGGGACCCAGTACTTC | CAVGRDRDGTQYF
TRBJ1-5 | TRBV10-1 | - | - | TGCGCCAGCAGTGAGTCCGGTAGCAATCAGCCCCAGCATTTT | CASSESGSNQPQHF
TRBJ2-2 | TRBV5-1 | TRBD2 | - | TGCGCCAGCAGCTTCCAGGGTAGCGGGAGAGGCACCGGGGAGCTGTTTTTT | CASSFQGSGRGTGELFF
TRBJ1-1 | TRBV6-5 | - | - | TGTGCCAGCAGAGACAGAAGGGACACTGAAGCTTTCTTT | CASRDRRDTEAFF
TRBJ2-7 | TRBV7-9 | TRBD1 | - | TGTGCCAGCAGCAAAGGACAGGGTTATTACGAGCAGTACTTC | CASSKGQGYYEQYF
TRBJ1-3 | TRBV6-5 | - | - | TGTGCCAGCAGTTACTCGGCAGGTCCAGCTGGAAACACCATATATTTT | CASSYSAGPAGNTIYF
TRBJ2-5 | TRBV7-3 | - | - | TGTGCCAGCAGCCCAAACGGAGTCACAGGGGAGACCCAGTACTTC | CASSPNGVTGETQYF
TRBJ2-7 | TRBV7-9 | - | - | TGTGCCAGCAGTACAGGGTCTAGCTCCTACGAGCAGTACTTC | CASSTGSSSYEQYF
TRBJ2-5 | TRBV7-6 | TRBD2 | once | TGTGCCAGCAGCCTTAGTGCTAGCGGGACTCCTCAAGAGACCCAGTACTTC | CASSLSASGTPQETQYF
TRBJ2-7 | TRBV29-1 | TRBD2 | - | TGCAGCGTTACGACTAGCGGGATTTACGAGCAGTACTTC | CSVTTSGIYEQYF
TRBJ1-2 | TRBV9 | - | - | TGTGCCAGCAGCGTGGAGGAGCACAGCTATGGCTACACCTTC | CASSVEEHSYGYTF